This T cell receptor (beta chain) was sequenced during a study of Graves' ophthalmopathy and Graves' hyperthyroidism. The study amplified TCR beta CDR3 regions using RNA transcripts. Amplification began with first-round RT-PCR using HTBI primers, then second-round multiplex PCR was performed. From the multiplex PCR reads, TCRdb called clonotypes with MiXCR, one entry per CDR3 protein. The sample holds 600,000 to 950,000 distinct CDR3 sequences, about 44% seen once. Germline V CDR1 and CDR2: DFQATT, SNEGSKA (reference sequence). The CDR3 consists of 13 residues. With 3 bases removed from V and 2 bases from J, the gap between germline ends came to 11 bases.

This sequence was found in an adult man with Graves' ophthalmopathy. The sequenced sample consisted of peripheral blood. This chain links TRBV20-1 with TRBJ2-7, with TRBD2 as a possible D gene (5 bases). In DNA form, the CDR3 reads TGCAGTGCTAGGGCCGGGAAAGCCTACGAGCAGTACTTC. It is translated as CSARAGKAYEQYF.